This TCR beta chain was obtained from a study of radiotherapy plus CTLA-4 blockade in lung cancer. Study conclusions and caveats: Best predicting response, reportedly, were early blood T cell clone dynamics, with interferon-beta. Some TCR clones had been derived from tumors. These clones expanded in peripheral blood after radiotherapy plus ipilimumab.

About this clone itself: Its target is not known.

Assay: immunoSEQ multiplex PCR; the TCRdb copy retains only in-frame clones and omits some. The sample lists some 62,000 clones; around 77% were seen once. CDR3 size: 19 residues. The V gene's germline CDR1 is SGDLS and CDR2 YYNGEE. After removal of 3 bases from V and 0 bases from J, the junction contained 10 bases not matched to a gene. The clonotype comes from a human donor with non-small cell lung cancer who had a complete response to radiotherapy plus ipilimumab. V gene TRBV9 combines with J gene TRBJ2-4; 12 nucleotides match TRBD2. The source was peripheral blood, collected from a patient treated with radiotherapy plus ipilimumab. This CDR3 reads CASSALQTGLAGAKNIQYF. The CDR3 DNA reads as TGTGCCAGCAGCGCCTTACAAACGGGACTAGCGGGAGCCAAAAACATTCAGTACTTC.